This TCR beta chain was documented in a study of blood T cells in healthy people across ages. Germline V CDR1 and CDR2: SGHTA, FQGNSA. V shed 5 bases, J shed 4 bases, and the junction held 7 bases outside the gene matches. The CDR3 is 14 amino acids. A J-beta primer mix and a sample-barcoded 5' primer were used in a second PCR of roughly 6 to 12 cycles. TCRdb redid the calling of the 5' RACE reads with MiXCR, one entry per CDR3 protein. The data show approximately 800,000 distinct CDR3 sequences, with 55% to 75% seen just once and 22% held by the top ten. The sequence came from a young man in good health. The sequencing input was blood. V is TRBV7-2 and J is TRBJ2-7; TRBD1 matches 8 bases. CDR3 nucleotide sequence: TGTGCCAGCAGCGACTTGACAGGGGTTTACGAGCAGTACTTC. Translating it yields CASSDLTGVYEQYF. The full variable domain, with the rest looked up from reference TRBV7-2 and TRBJ2-7, is GAGVSQSPSNKVTEKGKDVELRCDPISGHTALYWYRQSLGQGLEFLIYFQGNSAPDKSGLPSDRFSAERTGGSVSTLTIQRTQQEDSAVYLCASSDLTGVYEQYFGPGTRLTVT.